Presented here are 21 T cell receptor beta chains from one specimen sequenced in a study of Ad26.COV2.S vaccination and SARS-CoV-2 variants. Data came from immunoSEQ multiplex PCR; TCRdb stores just in-frame clones and leaves some out. The table records about 350,000 clones, about 88% of them present only once. As to treatment: 15 to 20 received Ad26.COV2.S at low or high dose, single or two shots; a few received placebo; per-sample allocation not given. The investigators took samples on day 63 after the first vaccine or placebo injection. The specimen comprised peripheral blood, sampled in a trial of Ad26.COV2.S vaccine versus placebo. Receptors were obtained from a person aged 18 to 59 who received the Ad26.COV2.S COVID-19 vaccine or a placebo.

The chain couples TRBV18 to TRBJ1-3; no clear D gene. The CDR3 loop spans 17 amino acids. Trimming stripped 0 bases from V and 0 bases from J, with 12 bases between. The germline V gene has CDR1 KGHSH and CDR2 LQKENI. The CDR3 here is CASSPPVRTDSGNTIYF. CDR3 DNA sequence: TGTGCCAGCTCACCACCGGTCAGAACAGACTCTGGAAACACCATATATTTT.

The chain is built from TRBV7-9 and TRBJ1-2; D is ambiguous. V was cut by 3 bases and J by 3 bases, with 8 bases left in between. Germline V gene data show CDR1 as SEHNR and CDR2 as FQNEAQ (reference sequence). CDR3 length: 13 amino acids. The CDR3 region is CASSLTGYYGYTF. The CDR3 DNA reads as TGTGCCAGCAGCTTGACGGGGTACTATGGCTACACCTTC.

The genes are TRBV7-2 and TRBJ1-4; 10 bases match TRBD1. CDR1 and CDR2 (germline): SGHTA, FQGNSA. The CDR3 is 15 amino acids. J gave up 6 bases and V 5 bases, and 6 bases lay outside the gene matches. For the CDR3, the DNA is TGTGCCAGCAGCCCGCAGACAGGGGGCTATGAAAAACTGTTTTTT. This translates into CASSPQTGGYEKLFF.

V gene TRBV9 combines with J gene TRBJ2-3; TRBD2 matches 10 bases. Per germline, CDR1 SGDLS and CDR2 YYNGEE. The CDR3 has 15 residues. The trim removed 2 bases at V and 5 bases at J, leaving 5 bases unmatched. The CDR3 coding sequence is TGTGCCAGCAGCGTTCTAGCGGGAGCCCTAGATACGCAGTATTTT. It is translated as CASSVLAGALDTQYF.

This clone has just a few counts. The chain couples TRBV7-3 to TRBJ1-2; D unclear. This CDR3 is built from 15 residues. In germline, CDR1 is SGHTA, CDR2 FQGTGA. V was pared by 4 bases and J by 8 bases, with 20 bases between. The CDR3 spells CASSSSRATIGGYTF. The CDR3 bases are TGTGCCAGCAGCTCCTCCCGCGCCACTATAGGCGGCTACACCTTC.

This sequence joins TRBV4-2 and TRBJ1-1; unclear D gene. The germline V gene has CDR1 LGHNA and CDR2 YNFKEQ. The CDR3 has 14 residues. Trimming removed 0 bases from V and 4 bases from J, with 9 bases in between. CDR3 coding DNA: TGTGCCAGCAGCCAAGATTCGAGGAGCACTGAAGCTTTCTTT. It translates to CASSQDSRSTEAFF.

The chain joins TRBV2 to TRBJ2-3; D perhaps matches TRBD1 (5 bases). Trimming removed 6 bases at V and 0 bases at J, with 13 bases between. This CDR3 comprises 15 residues. Germline CDR1 is SNHLY and CDR2 is FYNNEI. CDR3 nucleotides: TGTGCCAGCAGGGAGACAGAACCTAGCACAGATACGCAGTATTTT. It translates to CASRETEPSTDTQYF.

The CDR3 reads CASSGGVGELFF. CDR3 sequence (DNA): TGTGCCAGCAGCGGGGGCGTCGGGGAGCTGTTTTTT. This chain joins TRBV5-4 and TRBJ2-2; TRBD1 is a possible D gene (6 bases). Between the trimmed V and J ends, which lost 4 bases and 7 bases, there was a span of 8 bases. The CDR3 spans 12 residues. Germline V gives CDR1 SGHNT, CDR2 YYREEE (reference sequence).

The genes are TRBV6-5 and TRBJ2-5; TRBD2 might be the D (6 bases). The CDR3 totals 14 residues. The germline V gene encodes CDR1 MNHEY and CDR2 SVGAGI. Trimming stripped 6 bases from V and 1 base from J, with 12 bases between. The CDR3 loop reads CASRLTGLQETQYF. CDR3 DNA sequence: TGTGCCAGCAGATTAACGGGACTCCAAGAGACCCAGTACTTC.

The V gene is TRBV7-2, the J gene TRBJ1-4, with D perhaps TRBD1 (6 bases). Germline CDR1 and CDR2: SGHTA and FQGNSA. V lost 7 bases and J 6 bases, leaving 18 bases between the germline ends. The CDR3 loop spans 15 amino acids. This CDR3 is CASTKSRGMDEKLFF. Here the CDR3 DNA reads TGTGCCAGCACTAAGTCGAGGGGGATGGATGAAAAACTGTTTTTT.

The chain has TRBV6-1 and TRBJ2-3; D remains unclear. CDR3 length: 13 residues. Per the germline V gene, CDR1 is MNHNS and CDR2 is SASEGT. Between the trimmed V and J ends, which lost 1 base and 4 bases, there was a span of 6 bases. The chain's CDR3 is CASSEGMADTQYF. The CDR3, as DNA: TGTGCCAGCAGTGAAGGGATGGCAGATACGCAGTATTTT.

The V and J genes are TRBV5-4 and TRBJ1-1, with TRBD1 matching 9 bases. The V gene's germline CDR1 is SGHNT and CDR2 YYREEE (reference sequence). This CDR3 region has 15 residues. V trimming: 1 base; J trimming: 10 bases; junction bases outside the gene matches: 11. DNA for the CDR3: TGTGCCAGCAGCTTGACCCCGACAGGGGGAGTAGCAGCTTTCTTT. The encoded protein is CASSLTPTGGVAAFF.

The chain recombines TRBV3-1 (or the pseudogene TRBV3-2) with TRBJ2-7; perhaps TRBD1 as D (6 bases). The germline V gene has CDR1 LGHDT and CDR2 YNNKEL (reference sequence). V was shortened by 5 bases and J by 3 bases, with 14 bases between the two germline ends. This CDR3 is 14 amino acids long. The CDR3 DNA is TGTGCCAGCAGCTTGGGACATCCGAGCTACGAGCAGTACTTC. It translates to CASSLGHPSYEQYF.

The chain recombines TRBV18 with TRBJ1-5; D call uncertain. Trimming left V 6 bases short and J 0 bases short, with 6 bases between. Germline loops: CDR1 KGHSH, CDR2 LQKENI. There are 13 residues in the CDR3. The CDR3 region has the DNA TGTGCCAGCTCTTACAGTAGCAATCAGCCCCAGCATTTT. It codes for CASSYSSNQPQHF.

With respect to this clone: In the same sample, other DNA sequences code for this CDR3. The chain recombines TRBV7-2 with TRBJ1-1, with D perhaps TRBD1 (6 bases). Trimming took off 6 bases at V and 4 bases at J, with 15 bases between the two ends. Germline V gene lookup returns CDR1 SGHTA and CDR2 FQGNSA. This CDR3 is built from 14 residues. The CDR3 region has the DNA TGTGCCAGCAGTCTAGGGGGGGCTGGCACTGAAGCTTTCTTT. The encoded protein is CASSLGGAGTEAFF.

This sequence joins TRBV7-9 and TRBJ1-5; the D is unclear. The CDR3 has 14 residues. Germline CDR1 reads SEHNR; CDR2 reads FQNEAQ (reference sequence). Between the trimmed V and J ends, which lost 5 bases and 7 bases, there was a span of 15 bases. The CDR3 is CASSLSSREQPQHF. The DNA for the CDR3 is TGTGCCAGCAGCCTGAGTTCGCGCGAACAGCCCCAGCATTTT.

The chain carries TRBV9 and TRBJ2-7, with a weak D call TRBD1 (5 bases). Trimming removed 3 bases from V and 7 bases from J, with 14 bases in between. There are 13 residues in the CDR3. Per the germline V gene, CDR1 is SGDLS and CDR2 is YYNGEE. In DNA, the CDR3 is TGTGCCAGCAGCGGGGCAGGGATGAGGGAGCAGTACTTC. It yields the protein CASSGAGMREQYF. The variable domain in full, with the rest retrieved from reference TRBV9 and TRBJ2-7, is DSGVTQTPKHLITATGQRVTLRCSPRSGDLSVYWYQQSLDQGLQFLIQYYNGEERAKGNILERFSAQQFPDLHSELNLSSLELGDSALYFCASSGAGMREQYFGPGTRLTVT.

This clone was seen a single time. This chain joins TRBV6-5 and TRBJ2-1; D is ambiguous. The CDR3 is made up of 12 amino acids. Deletions cut 0 bases from V and 7 bases from J, with 4 bases between. CDR1 MNHEY and CDR2 SVGAGI come from the germline V gene. The CDR3 spells CASSYSINEQFF. The CDR3 nucleotides read TGTGCCAGCAGTTACTCGATAAATGAGCAGTTCTTC.

The V call is TRBV7-2, the J call TRBJ1-1; no clear D. V lost 5 bases to trimming and J lost 5 bases, with 15 bases between them. CDR3 length equals 14 residues. Germline CDR1 is SGHTA and CDR2 is FQGNSA. CDR3 loop: CASSPGWDRTEAFF. In nucleotides, the CDR3 is TGTGCCAGCAGCCCAGGCTGGGATCGGACTGAAGCTTTCTTT.

The chain has TRBV19 and TRBJ1-5, with D unclear. The CDR3 is 12 amino acids. Trimming pared 3 bases from V and 4 bases from J, leaving 4 bases between. Germline CDR1 LNHDA, CDR2 SQIVND (reference sequence). The DNA for the CDR3 is TGTGCCAGTAGTATTGAGAATCAGCCCCAGCATTTT. Residues: CASSIENQPQHF.

This chain connects TRBV13 to TRBJ1-6, with 8 bases matching TRBD1. Looked up from germline, CDR1 is PRHDT and CDR2 is FYEKMQ (reference sequence). The CDR3 has 16 amino acids. After removal of 4 bases from V and 9 bases from J, the junction contained 11 bases not matched to a gene. The CDR3 region is CASSSGPDRVGSPLHF. CDR3 DNA sequence: TGTGCCAGCAGCTCCGGACCGGACAGGGTTGGTTCACCCCTCCACTTT. The full variable domain, its missing parts supplied by reference TRBV13 and TRBJ1-6, is AAGVIQSPRHLIKEKRETATLKCYPIPRHDTVYWYQQGPGQDPQFLISFYEKMQSDKGSIPDRFSAQQFSDYHSELNMSSLELGDSALYFCASSSGPDRVGSPLHFGNGTRLTVT.